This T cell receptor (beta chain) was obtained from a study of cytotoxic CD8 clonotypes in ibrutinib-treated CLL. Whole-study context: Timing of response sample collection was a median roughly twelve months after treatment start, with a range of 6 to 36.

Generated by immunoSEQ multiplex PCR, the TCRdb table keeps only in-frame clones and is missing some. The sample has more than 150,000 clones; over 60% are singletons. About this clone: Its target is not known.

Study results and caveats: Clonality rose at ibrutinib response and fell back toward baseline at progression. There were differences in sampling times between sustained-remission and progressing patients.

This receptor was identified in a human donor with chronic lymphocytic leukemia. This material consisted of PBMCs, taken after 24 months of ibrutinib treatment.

CDR3 amino acids: CASSLDPGQETQYF. The CDR3 DNA reads TGCGCCAGCAGCTTGGACCCGGGGCAAGAGACCCAGTACTTC. The chain uses TRBV5-1 and TRBJ2-5; possibly TRBD2 for D (5 bases). V was pared by 0 bases and J by 2 bases, with 8 bases between. Germline V gives CDR1 SGHRS, CDR2 YFSETQ. The CDR3 totals 14 residues.